A single sample gave rise to the 30 T cell receptor beta chains below, sequenced in a study of blood T cell repertoires in COVID-19. The table came from immunoSEQ multiplex PCR; TCRdb's copy has only in-frame clones and leaves some out. The repertoire includes around 63,000 clones, 70% to 90% of them detected once, and around 3.5% sits in the top ten. What was sequenced was peripheral blood. Receptors were obtained from a man aged 45-65 years with active COVID-19.

This chain joins TRBV21-1 and TRBJ2-3; the table calls TRBD2, which could not be checked here. TRBV21-1 is a pseudogene locus. The CDR3 sequence is 15 residues long. CDR3: CASSKGGTSTDTQYF. As DNA, the CDR3 is TGTGCCAGCAGCAAAGGCGGGACGAGCACAGATACGCAGTATTTT.

The V gene is TRBV21-1, the J gene TRBJ1-5; the table's TRBD1 call for D was not verified on the DNA. TRBV21-1 is recorded as a pseudogene. The CDR3 consists of 14 residues. CDR3 coding DNA: TGTGCCAGCAGCAAACAGGTTTCCAATCAGCCCCAGCATTTT. Its translation is CASSKQVSNQPQHF.

The chain joins TRBV6-6 to TRBJ2-7; D gene unclear. Germline CDR1 and CDR2: MNHNY and SVGAGI (reference sequence). V was pared by 6 bases and J by 5 bases, with 8 bases between. The CDR3 is 11 amino acids. The CDR3 region is CASRFQDEQYF. CDR3 DNA sequence: TGTGCCAGCAGATTCCAGGACGAGCAGTACTTC.

The chain links TRBV12-5 to TRBJ1-5; D gene unclear. CDR3 length: 15 amino acids. The germline V gene encodes CDR1 LGHNT and CDR2 FRNRAP. V was cut by 0 bases and J by 4 bases, with 10 bases left in between. CDR3 amino acids: CASGLVPSGNQPQHF. The CDR3 DNA is TGTGCTAGTGGTTTGGTCCCTTCGGGAAATCAGCCCCAGCATTTT.

In its sample, this clone was seen a few times. CDR3 nucleotide sequence: TGCGCCAGCAGCCACGGACTCGCGAACACCGGGGAGCTGTTTTTT. It is translated as CASSHGLANTGELFF. The rearrangement joins TRBV4-1 to TRBJ2-2; D is possibly TRBD2 (5 bases). The CDR3 runs 15 residues. Trimming took off 3 bases at V and 0 bases at J, with 8 bases between the two ends. Germline V gene lookup returns CDR1 MGHRA and CDR2 YSYEKL.

This clone was seen more than once but under ten times. This sequence joins TRBV7-9 and TRBJ1-6, with 7 bases fitting TRBD1. Germline CDR1 reads SEHNR; CDR2 reads FQNEAQ (reference sequence). The V gene end was trimmed by 6 bases and the J gene end by 10 bases; junction bases not matched to a gene: 3. CDR3 length: 12 amino acids. CDR3 bases: TGTGCCAGCAGAGCAGGGGGGTCACCCCTCCACTTT. This codes for CASRAGGSPLHF.

The chain employs TRBV4-1 and TRBJ1-6; 8 bases align to TRBD1. Per germline, CDR1 MGHRA and CDR2 YSYEKL. V shed 4 bases and J 7 bases; nucleotides not matched to a gene: 9. The CDR3 is 16 amino acids. Here the CDR3 DNA reads TGCGCCAGCAGCCTTGGACAGGGCAGTACAAATTCACCCCTCCACTTT. Translating it yields CASSLGQGSTNSPLHF.

V and J are TRBV5-6 and TRBJ1-2, with TRBD1 matching over 8 bases. Germline CDR1 reads SGHDT; CDR2 reads YYEEEE. The CDR3 spans 14 residues. Trimming cost V 2 bases and J 2 bases; bases outside gene matches: 2. This chain's CDR3 is CASSLGQGNYGYTF. CDR3 bases: TGTGCCAGCAGCTTAGGACAGGGAAACTATGGCTACACCTTC.

This clone appeared once. The V call is TRBV19, the J call TRBJ2-3; D possibly corresponds to TRBD2 (7 bases). Germline CDR1 reads LNHDA; CDR2 reads SQIVND (reference sequence). The V end lost 5 bases, the J end lost 2 bases, and 11 bases lay between the germline ends. CDR3 length equals 14 residues. The chain's CDR3 is CASSAGAFTDTQYF. DNA for the CDR3: TGTGCCAGTAGTGCGGGGGCTTTCACAGATACGCAGTATTTT.

The chain carries TRBV5-1 and TRBJ1-2, with 7 bases aligning to TRBD1. The trim removed 3 bases at V and 0 bases at J, leaving 5 bases unmatched. CDR1 SGHRS and CDR2 YFSETQ come from the germline V gene. The CDR3 totals 15 residues. Here the CDR3 DNA reads TGCGCCAGCAGCTCGAGGACAGGAGCTAACTATGGCTACACCTTC. Translation: CASSSRTGANYGYTF.

This chain connects TRBV18 to TRBJ1-5; a possible D gene is TRBD1 (6 bases). The CDR3 spans 16 residues. Trimming stripped 1 base from V and 4 bases from J, with 14 bases between. CDR1 KGHSH and CDR2 LQKENI come from the germline V gene. CDR3 bases: TGTGCCAGCTCACCACGGACAGCGCCCGGGAATCAGCCCCAGCATTTT. This gives the protein CASSPRTAPGNQPQHF.

This rearrangement joins TRBV7-2 to TRBJ2-1; no clear D gene. The germline V gene has CDR1 SGHTA and CDR2 FQGNSA. This CDR3 contains 12 residues. The ends were cut back, 2 bases at V and 8 bases at J, with 7 bases in the middle. The CDR3 is CASSLILHEQFF. The CDR3 DNA reads as TGTGCCAGCAGCTTAATCCTCCATGAGCAGTTCTTC.

V usage is TRBV19 and J usage is TRBJ1-5, with a tentative D call TRBD1 (6 bases). Germline CDR1 LNHDA, CDR2 SQIVND (reference sequence). Trimming cost V 6 bases and J 2 bases, with 14 bases left between them. The length of the CDR3 is 15 residues. CDR3 amino acids: CASSRDTLRNQPQHF. Here the CDR3 DNA reads TGTGCCAGTAGCCGGGACACGTTACGCAATCAGCCCCAGCATTTT.

This chain uses TRBV4-1 with TRBJ1-3, with D perhaps matching TRBD1 (5 bases). This CDR3 is 17 amino acids long. Trimming took off 0 bases at V and 0 bases at J, with 12 bases between the two ends. The germline V gene has CDR1 MGHRA and CDR2 YSYEKL. CDR3 amino acids: CASSQDSRVNSGNTIYF. The DNA of the CDR3 is TGCGCCAGCAGCCAAGACAGCAGGGTCAACTCTGGAAACACCATATATTTT.

This sequence joins TRBV28 and TRBJ1-3; 9 bases agree with TRBD1. The CDR3 runs to 17 residues. CDR1 and CDR2 from the germline V gene are MDHEN and SYDVKM. Trimming took 3 bases from V and 5 from J; bases not matched to a gene: 11. The CDR3 reads CASSFQTGTGNRNTIYF. CDR3 in DNA: TGTGCCAGCAGTTTCCAAACCGGGACAGGGAATAGAAACACCATATATTTT.

A few counts support this clone. The chain is built from TRBV20-1 and TRBJ2-1; D perhaps matches TRBD2 (7 bases). The germline V gene has CDR1 DFQATT and CDR2 SNEGSKA (reference sequence). V was shortened by 6 bases and J by 9 bases, with 12 bases between the two germline ends. The CDR3 has 11 residues. The CDR3 here is CSAGGLSEQFF. CDR3 sequence (DNA): TGCAGTGCGGGGGGGCTCAGTGAGCAGTTCTTC.

This clone came up a few times. The rearrangement joins TRBV3-1 (or the pseudogene TRBV3-2) to TRBJ1-6; a possible D gene is TRBD1 (6 bases). The germline CDR1 and CDR2 sequences are LGHDT and YNNKEL (reference sequence). The CDR3 covers 13 residues. V lost 4 bases and J 5 bases, leaving 6 bases between the germline ends. In DNA form, the CDR3 reads TGTGCCAGCAGCCCAGGGGATAATTCACCCCTCCACTTT. This gives the protein CASSPGDNSPLHF.

The CDR3 protein is CASSVDRSYNEQFF. The CDR3 DNA sequence: TGTGCCAGCAGCGTGGACAGGTCCTACAATGAGCAGTTCTTC. The rearrangement joins TRBV9 to TRBJ2-1; 7 bases fit TRBD1. With 2 bases clipped from V and 1 base from J, the junction kept 0 bases outside the gene matches. The germline V gene encodes CDR1 SGDLS and CDR2 YYNGEE. The CDR3 has 14 residues.

The V gene is TRBV24-1, the J gene TRBJ2-3, with 8 bases lining up with TRBD2. V was clipped by 9 bases and J by 6 bases; unmatched bases: 10. Germline V gene sequence: CDR1 KGHDR, CDR2 SFDVKD. CDR3 length: 14 amino acids. The CDR3 protein is CATAGPTSADTQYF. The CDR3 coding sequence is TGTGCCACCGCTGGGCCGACTAGCGCGGATACGCAGTATTTT.

The J gene is TRBJ2-7, the V gene TRBV6-1, with D perhaps TRBD1 (5 bases). CDR1 is MNHNS and CDR2 is SASEGT in the germline V gene. The germline V and J ends were trimmed by 3 bases and 0 bases, with 9 bases remaining between them. The CDR3 runs 14 residues. The CDR3 DNA reads TGTGCCAGCAGTGATATGACAGTCTCCTACGAGCAGTACTTC. Its translation: CASSDMTVSYEQYF.

The chain carries TRBV25-1 and TRBJ1-6; D is possibly TRBD1 (5 bases). This CDR3 contains 14 residues. V gave up 4 bases and J gave up 7 bases, with 11 bases separating them. Germline V gives CDR1 MGHDK, CDR2 SYGVNS. Here the CDR3 DNA reads TGTGCCAGCAGTGGGGGGAGGCTGAATTCACCCCTCCACTTT. Encoded protein: CASSGGRLNSPLHF.

V is TRBV5-1 and J is TRBJ2-7; 10 positions match TRBD2. V shed 4 bases and J 2 bases; nucleotides not matched to a gene: 6. This CDR3 contains 15 residues. Germline CDR1 is SGHRS and CDR2 is YFSETQ. This CDR3 is CASSAGLARTYEQYF. DNA for the CDR3: TGCGCCAGCAGCGCGGGACTAGCGAGAACCTACGAGCAGTACTTC.

This clone was detected only a few times. CDR3 bases: TGTGCCAGCAGTGCGGGACAGGCCGGGGGATCCTATAATTCACCCCTCCACTTT. This encodes CASSAGQAGGSYNSPLHF. The chain links TRBV2 to TRBJ1-6; TRBD1 agrees at 8 bases. The CDR3 spans 18 residues. Germline V lookup: CDR1 SNHLY, CDR2 FYNNEI. The trim removed 4 bases at V and 1 base at J, leaving 9 bases unmatched.

This clone was recorded only once. The CDR3 sequence: CAGSRDSKGEKLFF. DNA of the CDR3: TGTGCCGGTTCCCGGGACAGTAAGGGTGAAAAACTGTTTTTT. This chain links TRBV30 with TRBJ1-4; 7 bases agree with TRBD1. J lost 7 bases, V lost 8 bases, and 13 bases had no gene match. Germline CDR1 and CDR2: GTSNPN and SVGIG (reference sequence). The length of the CDR3 is 14 residues.

This clone came up once. The chain is built from TRBV6-4 and TRBJ2-3, with 9 bases that match TRBD2. This CDR3 comprises 15 residues. J was trimmed by 2 bases and V by 3 bases; bases with no gene match: 3. CDR1 and CDR2 from the germline V gene are MRHNA and SNTAGT. The CDR3 spells CASSEGGGVTDTQYF. CDR3 in DNA: TGTGCCAGCAGTGAAGGCGGGGGGGTCACAGATACGCAGTATTTT.

V is TRBV12-3 or TRBV12-4 and J is TRBJ1-2; 7 bases align to TRBD1. This CDR3 has 12 amino acids. V was clipped by 5 bases and J by 7 bases; unmatched bases: 4. CDR3 amino acids: CASSTTGSGYTF. CDR3 sequence (DNA): TGTGCCAGCAGTACGACAGGGAGTGGCTACACCTTC.

In its sample, this clone was seen once. V and J are TRBV12-5 and TRBJ2-7; D is uncertain. Trimming took 2 bases from V and 3 from J, leaving 5 bases between them. The CDR3 is made up of 12 amino acids. Germline V gene data show CDR1 as LGHNT and CDR2 as FRNRAP. This CDR3 is CASGLTNYEQYF. The CDR3 coding sequence is TGTGCTAGTGGTTTGACAAACTACGAGCAGTACTTC.

V and J are TRBV7-2 and TRBJ1-4; 9 positions match TRBD1. V lost 0 bases, J lost 10 bases, and 3 bases stayed unmatched. The CDR3 has 14 amino acids. Germline values: CDR1 SGHTA, CDR2 FQGNSA. CDR3 amino acids: CASSLADRGGKLFF. The CDR3 DNA reads as TGTGCCAGCAGCTTAGCGGACAGGGGAGGAAAACTGTTTTTT.

The V call is TRBV2, the J call TRBJ2-3; maybe TRBD2 (6 bases). V lost 6 bases to trimming and J lost 2 bases, with 15 bases between them. There are 15 residues in the CDR3. Germline loops: CDR1 SNHLY, CDR2 FYNNEI. The CDR3 sequence: CASRSERAVTDTQYF. CDR3 in DNA: TGTGCCAGCAGGTCGGAGCGGGCTGTCACAGATACGCAGTATTTT.

The CDR3 spells CASSPDSQRGGLLVEYF. CDR3 in DNA: TGTGCCAGCTCACCCGACAGTCAGCGGGGGGGCCTTTTGGTTGAGTATTTT. The J gene is TRBJ2-3, the V gene TRBV18, with TRBD2 matching 10 bases. V lost 3 bases, J lost 13 bases, and 19 bases stayed unmatched. The CDR3 totals 17 residues. Germline V gene sequence: CDR1 KGHSH, CDR2 LQKENI.